This entry is about one T cell receptor (beta chain). The sample originates from a study of blood T cell repertoires in COVID-19. Only in-frame clones appear in the TCRdb table, and some are missing; sequencing was by immunoSEQ multiplex PCR. The sample yields about 150,000 clones, 88% seen once. From germline, CDR1 is LNHNV and CDR2 YYDKDF (reference sequence). Trimming pared 9 bases from V and 1 base from J, leaving 13 bases between. The CDR3 is made up of 14 amino acids. The chain couples TRBV15 to TRBJ2-1; TRBD2 might be the D (5 bases). Sequencing input: peripheral blood. The receptor was isolated from a human donor in a cohort sampled during active COVID-19. CDR3 sequence reads: CATKRRTSYNEQFF. CDR3 coding DNA: TGTGCCACTAAGCGCAGGACTTCCTACAATGAGCAGTTCTTC.